What follows are 8 T cell receptor beta chains derived from one specimen sequenced in a study of human T cells and chemical hapten exposure. TCRdb called the RACE reads again in MiXCR, with one record for every CDR3 protein. This table holds over 30,000 distinct CDR3 sequences, over 7.5% found once. Time point: patch test 3, about 24 weeks after DPC sensitization. Specified treatment: therapeutic diphenylcyclopropenone sensitization with weekly scalp DPC. Blood, whole and unfractionated, served as the source for total RNA extraction. Specimen: whole blood, collected in connection with sensitization to the hapten diphenylcyclopropenone (DPC). The receptors stem from a man aged 45-65 years with alopecia areata. Some clones in this sample may be carry-over from other donors' samples.

This clonotype was recorded at least ten times. This chain links TRBV7-9 with TRBJ2-2; 9 nucleotides agree with TRBD2. This CDR3 has 15 amino acids. V shed 5 bases and J 4 bases; nucleotides not matched to a gene: 5. Germline CDR1 SEHNR, CDR2 FQNEAQ (reference sequence). CDR3 DNA: TGTGCCAGCAGCCCGGCGGGGGGGCGCACCGGGGAGCTGTTTTTT. This sequence encodes CASSPAGGRTGELFF.

The chain is built from TRBV9 and TRBJ2-1, with 8 bases identical to TRBD1. The germline CDR1 and CDR2 sequences are SGDLS and YYNGEE. The CDR3 runs to 15 residues. Germline trimming cut 2 bases from V and 3 bases from J; bases unmatched to any gene: 4. For the CDR3, the DNA is TGTGCCAGCAGCGTTGGACAGGGCCTCTACAATGAGCAGTTCTTC. This gives the protein CASSVGQGLYNEQFF.

This clonotype was detected ten times or more. The chain is built from TRBV28 and TRBJ1-2, with D hard to call. In germline, CDR1 is MDHEN, CDR2 SYDVKM. With 6 bases removed from V and 1 base from J, the gap between germline ends came to 9 bases. The CDR3 consists of 13 residues. The CDR3 loop is CASSPLFNYGYTF. CDR3 nucleotide sequence: TGTGCCAGCAGCCCCCTGTTTAACTATGGCTACACCTTC.

This clonotype occurred many times. This chain uses TRBV19 with TRBJ2-1; D is ambiguous. Deletions cut 5 bases from V and 9 bases from J, with 20 bases between. The length of the CDR3 is 15 residues. Per germline, CDR1 LNHDA and CDR2 SQIVND (reference sequence). The CDR3 DNA is TGTGCCAGTAGTCCCCAGCGCCGTTCCCGACTTGAGCAGTTCTTC. Protein product: CASSPQRRSRLEQFF.

This clonotype was counted many times. V and J are TRBV7-9 and TRBJ2-3; D is perhaps TRBD1 (6 bases). The length of the CDR3 is 16 residues. V lost 7 bases, J lost 6 bases, and 23 bases lay in between. CDR1 is SEHNR and CDR2 is FQNEAQ in the germline V gene (reference sequence). CDR3 coding DNA: TGTGCCAGCACCCCAGGGGCGGTGTCCCTTGTGGATACGCAGTATTTT. Translating gives CASTPGAVSLVDTQYF.

V gene TRBV3-1 combines with J gene TRBJ1-4; weak D call: TRBD1 (6 bases). The CDR3 runs to 14 residues. V was trimmed by 0 bases and J by 11 bases, leaving 13 bases between them. Germline-derived CDR1 and CDR2 are LGHDT and YNNKEL (reference sequence). The CDR3 loop is CASSQEDSAPKLFF. CDR3 bases: TGTGCCAGCAGCCAAGAGGACAGCGCTCCCAAACTGTTTTTT.

This clonotype has a count of ten or more. The rearrangement uses TRBV28 and TRBJ1-2; no firm D call. Germline V gene data show CDR1 as MDHEN and CDR2 as SYDVKM. Between the trimmed V and J ends, which lost 8 bases and 6 bases, there was a span of 13 bases. The CDR3 is made up of 12 amino acids. CDR3 residues: CASLDYADGYTF. The CDR3 DNA reads as TGTGCCAGCCTGGATTATGCGGATGGCTACACCTTC.

There are a few counts of this clonotype. This sequence joins TRBV20-1 and TRBJ2-3; 13 bases are shared with TRBD2. Trimming took 0 bases from V and 5 from J; bases not matched to a gene: 11. This CDR3 contains 18 residues. Germline lookup yields CDR1 DFQATT and CDR2 SNEGSKA (reference sequence). This chain's CDR3 is CSARDSGLAGVSEDTQYF. The CDR3, as DNA: TGCAGTGCTAGAGATTCCGGACTAGCGGGAGTCTCGGAAGATACGCAGTATTTT.